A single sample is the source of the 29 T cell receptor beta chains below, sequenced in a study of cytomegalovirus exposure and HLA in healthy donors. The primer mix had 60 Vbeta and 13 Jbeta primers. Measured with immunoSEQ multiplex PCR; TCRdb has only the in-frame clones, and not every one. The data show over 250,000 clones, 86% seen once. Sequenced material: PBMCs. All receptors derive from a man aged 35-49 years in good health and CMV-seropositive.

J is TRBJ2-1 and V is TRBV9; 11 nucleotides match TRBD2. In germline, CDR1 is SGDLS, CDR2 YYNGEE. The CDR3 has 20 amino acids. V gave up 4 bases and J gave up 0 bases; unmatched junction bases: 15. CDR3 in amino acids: CASSSRVAGGPGSSYNEQFF. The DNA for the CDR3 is TGTGCCAGCAGCTCCCGGGTAGCGGGAGGGCCAGGGTCCTCCTACAATGAGCAGTTCTTC.

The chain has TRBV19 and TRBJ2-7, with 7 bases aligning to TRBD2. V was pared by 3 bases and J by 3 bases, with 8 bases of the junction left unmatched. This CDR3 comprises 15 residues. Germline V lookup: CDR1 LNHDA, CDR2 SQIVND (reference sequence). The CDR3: CASSIGLAENYEQYF. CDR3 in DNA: TGTGCCAGTAGTATCGGCCTAGCGGAGAACTACGAGCAGTACTTC.

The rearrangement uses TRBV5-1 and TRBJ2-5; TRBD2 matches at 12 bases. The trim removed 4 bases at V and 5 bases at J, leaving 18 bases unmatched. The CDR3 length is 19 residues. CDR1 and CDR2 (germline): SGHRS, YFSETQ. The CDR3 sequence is CASSPRNYKTSGRSETQYF. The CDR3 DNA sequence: TGCGCCAGCAGCCCAAGGAATTATAAGACTAGCGGGAGATCGGAGACCCAGTACTTC. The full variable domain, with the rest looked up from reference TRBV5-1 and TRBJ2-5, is KAGVTQTPRYLIKTRGQQVTLSCSPISGHRSVSWYQQTPGQGLQFLFEYFSETQRNKGNFPGRFSGRQFSNSRSEMNVSTLELGDSALYLCASSPRNYKTSGRSETQYFGPGTRLLVL.

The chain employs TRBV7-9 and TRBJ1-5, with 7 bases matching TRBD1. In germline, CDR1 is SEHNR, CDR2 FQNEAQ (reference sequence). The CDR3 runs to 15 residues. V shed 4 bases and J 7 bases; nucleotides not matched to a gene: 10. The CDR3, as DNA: TGTGCCAGCAGCTCCGACAGGGAAGGCGGACAGCCCCAGCATTTT. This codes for CASSSDREGGQPQHF.

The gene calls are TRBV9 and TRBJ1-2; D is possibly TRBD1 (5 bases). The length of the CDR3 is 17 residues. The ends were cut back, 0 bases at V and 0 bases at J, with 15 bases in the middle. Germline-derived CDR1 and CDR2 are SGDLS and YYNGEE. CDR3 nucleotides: TGTGCCAGCAGCGTAGACCCAGGGTGGGGATCTAACTATGGCTACACCTTC. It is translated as CASSVDPGWGSNYGYTF.

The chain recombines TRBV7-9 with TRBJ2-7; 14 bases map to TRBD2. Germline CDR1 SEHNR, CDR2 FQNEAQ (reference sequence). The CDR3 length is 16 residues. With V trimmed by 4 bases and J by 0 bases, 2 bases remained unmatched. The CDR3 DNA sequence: TGTGCCAGCAGCTCAGGGACTAGCGGGAGCTCCTACGAGCAGTACTTC. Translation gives CASSSGTSGSSYEQYF.

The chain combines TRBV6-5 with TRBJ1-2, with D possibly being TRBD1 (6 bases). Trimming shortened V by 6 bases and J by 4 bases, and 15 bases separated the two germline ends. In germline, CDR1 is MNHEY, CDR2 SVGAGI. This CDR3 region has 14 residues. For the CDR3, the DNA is TGTGCCAGCAGCCGAATGGGACAAGGCTATGGCTACACCTTC. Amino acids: CASSRMGQGYGYTF.

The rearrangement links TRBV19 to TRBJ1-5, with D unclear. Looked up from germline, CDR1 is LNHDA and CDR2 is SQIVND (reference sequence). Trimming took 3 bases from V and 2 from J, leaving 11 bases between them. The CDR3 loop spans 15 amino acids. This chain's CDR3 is CASSIFPPGNQPQHF. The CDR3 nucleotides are TGTGCCAGTAGTATCTTTCCCCCGGGCAATCAGCCCCAGCATTTT.

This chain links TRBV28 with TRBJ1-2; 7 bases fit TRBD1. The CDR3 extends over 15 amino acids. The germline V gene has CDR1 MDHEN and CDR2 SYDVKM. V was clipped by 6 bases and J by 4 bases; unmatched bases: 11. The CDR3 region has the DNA TGTGCCAGCAGACACGTGAACAGGGGCGGCTATGGCTACACCTTC. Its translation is CASRHVNRGGYGYTF.

DNA for the CDR3: TGTGCCAGCAGCGCGGGGACAGCCAGCTCCTACGAGCAGTACTTC. The encoded protein is CASSAGTASSYEQYF. V and J are TRBV7-9 and TRBJ2-7, with D possibly matching TRBD1 (7 bases). Trimming shortened V by 5 bases and J by 0 bases, and 14 bases separated the two germline ends. The CDR3 is 15 residues long. Germline CDR1 and CDR2: SEHNR and FQNEAQ (reference sequence).

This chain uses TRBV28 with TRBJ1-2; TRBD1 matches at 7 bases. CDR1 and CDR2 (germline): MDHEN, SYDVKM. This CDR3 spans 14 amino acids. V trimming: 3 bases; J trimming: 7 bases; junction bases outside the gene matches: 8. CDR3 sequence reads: CASSFETGLAGYTF. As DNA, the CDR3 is TGTGCCAGCAGTTTCGAGACAGGGTTGGCTGGCTACACCTTC.

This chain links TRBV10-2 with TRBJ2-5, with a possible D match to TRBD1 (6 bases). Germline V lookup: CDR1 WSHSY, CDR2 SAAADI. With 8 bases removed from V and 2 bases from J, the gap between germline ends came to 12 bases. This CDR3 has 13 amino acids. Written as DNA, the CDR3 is TGCGCCAGCGGGTTGACAGGTCAAGAGACCCAGTACTTC. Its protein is CASGLTGQETQYF.

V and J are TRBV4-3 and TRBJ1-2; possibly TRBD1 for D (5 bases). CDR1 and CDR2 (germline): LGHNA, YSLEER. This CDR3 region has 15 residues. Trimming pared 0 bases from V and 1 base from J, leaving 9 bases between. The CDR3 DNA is TGCGCCAGCAGCCAAGAACAGGATCATAACTATGGCTACACCTTC. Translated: CASSQEQDHNYGYTF.

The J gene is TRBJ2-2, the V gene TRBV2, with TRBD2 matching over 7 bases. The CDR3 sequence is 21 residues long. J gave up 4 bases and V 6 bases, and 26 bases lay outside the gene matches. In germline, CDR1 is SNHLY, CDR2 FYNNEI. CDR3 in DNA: TGTGCCAGCAGCGAAAGCCAGGCGTGGGCTAGCGGTCGTCGTGGCACCGGGGAGCTGTTTTTT. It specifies CASSESQAWASGRRGTGELFF.

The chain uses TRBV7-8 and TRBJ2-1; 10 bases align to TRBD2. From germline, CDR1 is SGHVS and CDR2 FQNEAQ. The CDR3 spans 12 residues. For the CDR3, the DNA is TGTGTAGGGACTAGCGCCTACAATGAGCAGTTCTTC. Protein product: CVGTSAYNEQFF.

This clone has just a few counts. The CDR3, as DNA: TGTGCCAGCAGTTGGGGACAGAAATCCTACGAGCAGTACTTC. Translated: CASSWGQKSYEQYF. This chain links TRBV6-5 with TRBJ2-7; 7 bases map to TRBD1. Germline V gives CDR1 MNHEY, CDR2 SVGAGI. V lost 4 bases, J lost 1 base, and 4 bases stayed unmatched. This CDR3 region has 14 residues.

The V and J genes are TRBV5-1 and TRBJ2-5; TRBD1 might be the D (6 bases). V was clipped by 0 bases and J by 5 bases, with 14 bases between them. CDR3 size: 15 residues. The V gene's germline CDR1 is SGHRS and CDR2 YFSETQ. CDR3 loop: CASSLAEQGVETQYF. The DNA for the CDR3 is TGCGCCAGCAGCTTGGCCGAACAGGGCGTTGAGACCCAGTACTTC.

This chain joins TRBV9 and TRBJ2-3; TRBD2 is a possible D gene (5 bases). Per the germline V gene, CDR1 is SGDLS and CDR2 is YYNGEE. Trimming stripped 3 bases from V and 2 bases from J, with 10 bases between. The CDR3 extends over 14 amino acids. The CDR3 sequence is CASSERGNTDTQYF. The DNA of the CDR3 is TGTGCCAGCAGCGAGAGAGGGAACACAGATACGCAGTATTTT.

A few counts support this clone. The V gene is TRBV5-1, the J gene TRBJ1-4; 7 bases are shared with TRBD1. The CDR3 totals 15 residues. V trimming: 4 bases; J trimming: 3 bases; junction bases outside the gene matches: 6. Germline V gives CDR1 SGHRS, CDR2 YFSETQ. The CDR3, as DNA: TGCGCCAGCAGCGGAGGGACAGCACCTAATGAAAAACTGTTTTTT. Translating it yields CASSGGTAPNEKLFF.

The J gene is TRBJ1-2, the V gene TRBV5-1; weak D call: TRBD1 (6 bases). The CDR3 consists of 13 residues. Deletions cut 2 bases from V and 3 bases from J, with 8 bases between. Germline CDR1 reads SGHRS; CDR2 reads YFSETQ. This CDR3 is CASSLEGDYGYTF. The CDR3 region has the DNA TGCGCCAGCAGCTTAGAGGGGGACTATGGCTACACCTTC.

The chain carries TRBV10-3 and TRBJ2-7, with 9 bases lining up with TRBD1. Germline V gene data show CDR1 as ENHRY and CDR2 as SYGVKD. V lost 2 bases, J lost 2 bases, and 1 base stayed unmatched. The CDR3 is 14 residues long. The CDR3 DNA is TGTGCCATCAGTGAGGGACAGGGGACCTACGAGCAGTACTTC. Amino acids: CAISEGQGTYEQYF.

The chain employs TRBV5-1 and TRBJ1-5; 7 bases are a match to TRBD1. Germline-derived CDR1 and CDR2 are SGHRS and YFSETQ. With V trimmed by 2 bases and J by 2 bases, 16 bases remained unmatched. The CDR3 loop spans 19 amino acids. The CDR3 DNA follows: TGCGCCAGCAGCTTCAGGCCGAAGGAGGTTACAGGGGGCAATCAGCCCCAGCATTTT. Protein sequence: CASSFRPKEVTGGNQPQHF.

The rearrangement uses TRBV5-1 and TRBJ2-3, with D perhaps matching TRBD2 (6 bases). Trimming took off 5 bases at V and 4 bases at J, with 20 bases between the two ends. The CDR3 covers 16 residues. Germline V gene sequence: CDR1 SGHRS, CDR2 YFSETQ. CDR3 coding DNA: TGCGCCAGCAGTCCGGCGGACTACTGGTCCTCAGATACGCAGTATTTT. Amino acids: CASSPADYWSSDTQYF.

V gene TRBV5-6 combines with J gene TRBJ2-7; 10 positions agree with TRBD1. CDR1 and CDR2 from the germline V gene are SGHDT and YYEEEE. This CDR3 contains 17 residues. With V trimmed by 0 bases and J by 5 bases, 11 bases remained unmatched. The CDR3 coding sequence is TGTGCCAGCAGCTTGGCCGAGGGACAGGGGATTGCCCACGAGCAGTACTTC. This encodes CASSLAEGQGIAHEQYF.

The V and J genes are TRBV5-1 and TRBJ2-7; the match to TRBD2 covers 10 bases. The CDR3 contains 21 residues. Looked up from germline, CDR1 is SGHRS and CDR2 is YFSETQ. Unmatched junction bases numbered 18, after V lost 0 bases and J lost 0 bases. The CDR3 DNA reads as TGCGCCAGCAGCTTGGAGCCGGGACTAGCGTACAACAAAGCGATCTCCTACGAGCAGTACTTC. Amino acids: CASSLEPGLAYNKAISYEQYF.

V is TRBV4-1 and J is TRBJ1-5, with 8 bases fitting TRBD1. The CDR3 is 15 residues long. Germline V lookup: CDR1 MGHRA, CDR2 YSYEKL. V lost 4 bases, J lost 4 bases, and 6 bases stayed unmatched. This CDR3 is CASSRDDRGNQPQHF. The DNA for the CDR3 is TGCGCCAGCAGCCGGGATGACAGGGGAAATCAGCCCCAGCATTTT.

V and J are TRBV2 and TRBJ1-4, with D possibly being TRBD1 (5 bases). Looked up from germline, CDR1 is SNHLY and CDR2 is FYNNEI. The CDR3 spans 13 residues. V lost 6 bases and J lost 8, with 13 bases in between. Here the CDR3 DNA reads TGTGCCAGCAGGGGCCAGGGTGTCGAAAAACTGTTTTTT. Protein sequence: CASRGQGVEKLFF. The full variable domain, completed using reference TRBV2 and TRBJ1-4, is EPEVTQTPSHQVTQMGQEVILRCVPISNHLYFYWYRQILGQKVEFLVSFYNNEISEKSEIFDDQFSVERPDGSNFTLKIRSTKLEDSAMYFCASRGQGVEKLFFGSGTQLSVL.

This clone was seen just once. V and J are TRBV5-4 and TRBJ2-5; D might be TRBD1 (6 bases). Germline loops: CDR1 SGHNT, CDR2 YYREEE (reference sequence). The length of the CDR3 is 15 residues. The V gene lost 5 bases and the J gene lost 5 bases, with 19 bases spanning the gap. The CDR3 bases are TGTGCCAGCAGTTCTATAACAACAGGGTCCGAGACCCAGTACTTC. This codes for CASSSITTGSETQYF.

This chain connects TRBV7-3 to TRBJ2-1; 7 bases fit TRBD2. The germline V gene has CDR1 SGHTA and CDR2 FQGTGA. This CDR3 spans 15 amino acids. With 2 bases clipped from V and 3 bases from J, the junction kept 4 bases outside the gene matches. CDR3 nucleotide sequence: TGTGCCAGCAGCTTATTGGGCGGGAGCTACAATGAGCAGTTCTTC. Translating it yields CASSLLGGSYNEQFF.